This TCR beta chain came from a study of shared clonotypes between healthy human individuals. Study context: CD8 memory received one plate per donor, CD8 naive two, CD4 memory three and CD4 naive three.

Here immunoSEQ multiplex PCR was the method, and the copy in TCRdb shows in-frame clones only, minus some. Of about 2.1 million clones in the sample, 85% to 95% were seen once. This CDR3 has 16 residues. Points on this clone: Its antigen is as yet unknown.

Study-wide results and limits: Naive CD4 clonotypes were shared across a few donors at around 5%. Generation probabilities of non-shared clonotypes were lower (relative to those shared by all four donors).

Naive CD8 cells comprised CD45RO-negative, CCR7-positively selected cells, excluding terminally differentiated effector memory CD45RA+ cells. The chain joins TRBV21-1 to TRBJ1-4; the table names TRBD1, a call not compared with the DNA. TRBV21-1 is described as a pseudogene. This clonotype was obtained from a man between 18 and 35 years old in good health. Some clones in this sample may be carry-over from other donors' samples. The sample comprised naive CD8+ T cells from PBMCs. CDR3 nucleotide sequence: TGTGCCAGCAGCAAAGGTAGACAGGGCTTTCGTGAAAAACTGTTTTTT. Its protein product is CASSKGRQGFREKLFF.